This T cell receptor (beta chain) emerged from a study of PD-1 blockade in classical Hodgkin lymphoma. Study-level findings and limits: Why the repertoires differ is still unclear, perhaps disease activity or prior therapy. Patients were excluded if nivolumab began under 1 year after ASCT (the autologous transplant).

In every patient, relapse followed autologous stem cell transplantation, while exposure to brentuximab vedotin differed. Here immunoSEQ multiplex PCR was the method, and the copy in TCRdb shows in-frame clones only, minus some. This sample carries some 41,000 clones, around nine tenths of them seen once, and the ten largest clones take about 7.4%. Points on this clone: The antigen is not known.

There are 13 residues in the CDR3. CDR1 is MNHNS, CDR2 SASEGT, per germline. V shed 8 bases and J shed 4 bases, with 15 bases lying between them. V usage is TRBV6-1 and J usage is TRBJ2-7; maybe TRBD2 (5 bases). Sample: peripheral blood mononuclear cells (PBMCs), taken before the second cycle of nivolumab. This clonotype originated in a human donor with classical Hodgkin lymphoma. Here the CDR3 reads CASRGVAQYEQYF. CDR3 DNA sequence: TGTGCCAGCCGTGGGGTAGCGCAGTACGAGCAGTACTTC.